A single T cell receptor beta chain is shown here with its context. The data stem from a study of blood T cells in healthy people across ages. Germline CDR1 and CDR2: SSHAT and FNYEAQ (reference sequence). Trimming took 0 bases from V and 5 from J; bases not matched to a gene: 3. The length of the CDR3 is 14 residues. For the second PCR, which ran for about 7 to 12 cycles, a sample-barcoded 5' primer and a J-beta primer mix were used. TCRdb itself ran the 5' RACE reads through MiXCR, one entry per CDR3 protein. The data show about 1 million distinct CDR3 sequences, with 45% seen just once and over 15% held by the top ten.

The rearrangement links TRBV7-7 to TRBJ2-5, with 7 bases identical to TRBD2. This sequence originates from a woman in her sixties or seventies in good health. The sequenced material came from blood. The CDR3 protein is CASSLARESETQYF. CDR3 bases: TGTGCCAGCAGCTTAGCGCGGGAGTCGGAGACCCAGTACTTC.